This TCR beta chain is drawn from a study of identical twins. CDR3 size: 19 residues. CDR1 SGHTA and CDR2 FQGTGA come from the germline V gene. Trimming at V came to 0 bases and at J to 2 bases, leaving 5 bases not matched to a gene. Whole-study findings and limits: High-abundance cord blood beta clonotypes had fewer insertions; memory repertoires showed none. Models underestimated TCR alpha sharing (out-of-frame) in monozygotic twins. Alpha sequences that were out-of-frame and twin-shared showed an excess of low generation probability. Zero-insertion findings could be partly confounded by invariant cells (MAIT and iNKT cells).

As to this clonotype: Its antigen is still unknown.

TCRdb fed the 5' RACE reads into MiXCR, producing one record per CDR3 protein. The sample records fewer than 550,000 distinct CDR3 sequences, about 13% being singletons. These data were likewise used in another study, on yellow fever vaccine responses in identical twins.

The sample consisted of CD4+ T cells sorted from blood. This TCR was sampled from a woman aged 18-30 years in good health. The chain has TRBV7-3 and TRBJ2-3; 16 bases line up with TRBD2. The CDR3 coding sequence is TGTGCCAGCAGCTTAACGCCGGGACTAGCGGGGGGGCCCACAGATACGCAGTATTTT. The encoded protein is CASSLTPGLAGGPTDTQYF. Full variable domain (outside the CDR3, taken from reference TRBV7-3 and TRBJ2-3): GAGVSQTPSNKVTEKGKYVELRCDPISGHTALYWYRQSLGQGPEFLIYFQGTGAADDSGLPNDRFFAVRPEGSVSTLKIQRTERGDSAVYLCASSLTPGLAGGPTDTQYFGPGTRLTVL.